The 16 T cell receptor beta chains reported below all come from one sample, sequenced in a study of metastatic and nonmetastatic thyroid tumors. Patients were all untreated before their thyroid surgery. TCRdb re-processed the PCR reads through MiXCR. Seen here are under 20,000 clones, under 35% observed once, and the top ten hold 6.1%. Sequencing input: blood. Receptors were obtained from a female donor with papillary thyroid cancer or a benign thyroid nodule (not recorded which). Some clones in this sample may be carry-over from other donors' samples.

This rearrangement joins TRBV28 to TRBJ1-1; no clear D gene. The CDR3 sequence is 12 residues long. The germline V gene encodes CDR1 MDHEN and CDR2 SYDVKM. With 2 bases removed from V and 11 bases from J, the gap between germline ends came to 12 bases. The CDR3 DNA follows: TGTGCCAGCAGTTTAAGACGTTGGAGGGCTTTCTTT. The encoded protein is CASSLRRWRAFF. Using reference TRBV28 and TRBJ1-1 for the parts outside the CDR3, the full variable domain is DVKVTQSSRYLVKRTGEKVFLECVQDMDHENMFWYRQDPGLGLRLIYFSYDVKMKEKGDIPEGYSVSREKKERFSLILESASTNQTSMYLCASSLRRWRAFFGQGTRLTVV.

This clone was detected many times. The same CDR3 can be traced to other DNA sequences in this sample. The CDR3 loop is CASSLEFSSNEQFF. The CDR3 nucleotides read TGCGCCAGCAGCTTAGAATTTAGTAGTAACGAGCAGTTCTTC. This chain uses TRBV5-1 with TRBJ2-1; no clear D. Germline V gene data show CDR1 as SGHRS and CDR2 as YFSETQ. The germline V and J ends were trimmed by 2 bases and 10 bases, with 16 bases remaining between them. The length of the CDR3 is 14 residues.

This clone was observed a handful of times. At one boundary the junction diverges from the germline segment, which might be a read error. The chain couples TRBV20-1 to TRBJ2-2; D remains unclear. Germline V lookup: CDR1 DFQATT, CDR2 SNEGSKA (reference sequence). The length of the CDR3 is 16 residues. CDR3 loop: CSARATIRRNTVELFF. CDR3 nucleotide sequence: TGCAGTGCTAGAGCTACTATTAGGCGGAACACCGTGGAGCTGTTTTTT.

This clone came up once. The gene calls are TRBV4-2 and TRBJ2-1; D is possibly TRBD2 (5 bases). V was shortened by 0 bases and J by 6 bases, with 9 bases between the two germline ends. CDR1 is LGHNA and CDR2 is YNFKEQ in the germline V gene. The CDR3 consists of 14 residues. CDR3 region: CASSQDIGVNEQFF. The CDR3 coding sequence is TGTGCCAGCAGCCAAGATATCGGGGTCAATGAGCAGTTCTTC.

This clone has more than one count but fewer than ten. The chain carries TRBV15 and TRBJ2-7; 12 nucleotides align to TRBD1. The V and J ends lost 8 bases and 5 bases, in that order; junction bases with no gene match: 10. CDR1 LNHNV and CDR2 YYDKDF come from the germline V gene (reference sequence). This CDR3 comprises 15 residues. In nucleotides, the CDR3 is TGTGCCACCCGCTTCCACGGGACAGGGGGCGACGAGCAGTACTTC. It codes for CATRFHGTGGDEQYF.

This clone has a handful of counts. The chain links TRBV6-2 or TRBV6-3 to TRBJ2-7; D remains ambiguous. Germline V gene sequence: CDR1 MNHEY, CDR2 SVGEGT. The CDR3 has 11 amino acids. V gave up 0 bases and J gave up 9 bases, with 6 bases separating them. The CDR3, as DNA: TGTGCCAGCAGTTACTCTAATCGGCAGTACTTC. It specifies CASSYSNRQYF.

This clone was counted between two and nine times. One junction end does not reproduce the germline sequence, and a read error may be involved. The CDR3 loop is CASSLWNYREQFF. The DNA for the CDR3 is TGTGCCAGCAGCTTATGGAACTATCGAGAGCAGTTCTTC. This chain joins TRBV27 and TRBJ2-1; no reliable D call. Germline assignment: CDR1 MNHEY and CDR2 SMNVEV (reference sequence). This CDR3 contains 13 residues.

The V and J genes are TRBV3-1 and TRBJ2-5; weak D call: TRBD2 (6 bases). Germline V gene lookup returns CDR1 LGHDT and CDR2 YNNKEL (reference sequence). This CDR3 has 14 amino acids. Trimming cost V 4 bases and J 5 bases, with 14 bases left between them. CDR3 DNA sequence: TGTGCCAGCAGCCCCCGACTAGTAGGGGAGACCCAGTACTTC. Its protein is CASSPRLVGETQYF.

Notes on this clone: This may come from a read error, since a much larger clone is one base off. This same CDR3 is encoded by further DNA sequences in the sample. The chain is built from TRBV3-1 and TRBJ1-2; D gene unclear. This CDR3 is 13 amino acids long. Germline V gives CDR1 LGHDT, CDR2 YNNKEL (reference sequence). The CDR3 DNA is TGCGCCAGCAGCCGTGGACCGGTATATGGCTACACCTTC. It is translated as CASSRGPVYGYTF. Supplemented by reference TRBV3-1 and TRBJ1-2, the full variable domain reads DTAVSQTPKYLVTQMGNDKSIKCEQNLGHDTMYWYKQDSKKFLKIMFSYNNKELIINETVPNRFSPKSPDKAHLNLHINSLELGDSAVYFCASSRGPVYGYTFGSGTRLTVV.

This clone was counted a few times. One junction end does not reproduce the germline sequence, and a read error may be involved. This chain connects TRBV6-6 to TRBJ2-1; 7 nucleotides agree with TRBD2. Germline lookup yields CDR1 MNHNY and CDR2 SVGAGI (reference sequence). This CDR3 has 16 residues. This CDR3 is CASSDSSLASNNEQFF. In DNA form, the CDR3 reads TGTGCCAGCAGTGACTCGTCACTAGCGAGCAACAATGAGCAGTTCTTC.

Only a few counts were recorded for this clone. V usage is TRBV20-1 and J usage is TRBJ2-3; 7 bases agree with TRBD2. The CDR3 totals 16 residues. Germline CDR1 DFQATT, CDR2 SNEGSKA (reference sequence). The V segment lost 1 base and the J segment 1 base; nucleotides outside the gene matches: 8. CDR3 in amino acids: CSARVEGREGTDTQYF. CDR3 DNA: TGCAGTGCTAGAGTTGAAGGGAGGGAGGGCACAGATACGCAGTATTTT.

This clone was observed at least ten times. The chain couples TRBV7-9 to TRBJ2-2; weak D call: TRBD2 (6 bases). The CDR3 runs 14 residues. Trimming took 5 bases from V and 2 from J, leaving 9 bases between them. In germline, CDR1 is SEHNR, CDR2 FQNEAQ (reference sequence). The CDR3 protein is CASSPGLNTGELFF. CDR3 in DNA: TGTGCCAGCAGCCCGGGACTTAACACCGGGGAGCTGTTTTTT.

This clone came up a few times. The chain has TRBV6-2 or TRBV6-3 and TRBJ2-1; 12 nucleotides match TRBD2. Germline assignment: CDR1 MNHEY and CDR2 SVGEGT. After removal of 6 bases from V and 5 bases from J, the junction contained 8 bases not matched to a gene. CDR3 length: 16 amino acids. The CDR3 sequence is CASSPWTSGTNNEQFF. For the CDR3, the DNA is TGTGCCAGCAGCCCCTGGACTAGCGGGACGAACAATGAGCAGTTCTTC.

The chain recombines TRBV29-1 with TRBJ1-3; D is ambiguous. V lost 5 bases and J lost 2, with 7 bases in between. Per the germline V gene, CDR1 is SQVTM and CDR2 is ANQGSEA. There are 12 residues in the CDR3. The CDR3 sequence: CSVRTTGNTIYF. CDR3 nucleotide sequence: TGCAGCGTTCGGACGACTGGAAACACCATATATTTT.

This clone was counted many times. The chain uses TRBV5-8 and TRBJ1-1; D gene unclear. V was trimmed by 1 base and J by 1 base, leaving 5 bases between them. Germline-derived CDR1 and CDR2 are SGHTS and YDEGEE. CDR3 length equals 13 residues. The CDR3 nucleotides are TGTGCCAGCAGCTTGTTTCGGAACACTGAAGCTTTCTTT. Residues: CASSLFRNTEAFF.

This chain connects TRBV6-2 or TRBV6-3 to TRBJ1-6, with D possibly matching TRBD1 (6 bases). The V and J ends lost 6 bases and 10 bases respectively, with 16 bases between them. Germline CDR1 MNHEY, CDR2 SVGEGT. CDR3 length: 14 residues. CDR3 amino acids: CASSQNGQGSPLHF. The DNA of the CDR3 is TGTGCCAGCAGCCAGAACGGCCAGGGGTCACCCCTCCACTTT.